This T cell receptor beta chain was obtained from a study of blood T cells in healthy people across ages. The length of the CDR3 is 13 residues. Germline V gene data show CDR1 as MNHEY and CDR2 as SVGAGI. V shed 6 bases, J shed 5 bases, and the junction held 6 bases outside the gene matches. Concerning this clonotype: Its target is not known.

Study conclusions and caveats: TCR beta diversity was tightly associated with the proportion of naive T cells.

For the second PCR, which ran for about 6 to 11 cycles, a sample-barcoded 5' primer and a J-beta primer mix were used. MiXCR was run by TCRdb on the 5' RACE reads, yielding one entry per CDR3 protein. Among about 930,000 distinct CDR3 sequences listed, under 35% were seen once. Separately, the same data were catalogued under a study of T cells of mothers and their children. In that study: A few healthy Caucasian mothers gave samples, and so did their six children.

Specimen: blood. V and J are TRBV6-5 and TRBJ1-1, with TRBD1 matching over 7 bases. The source of this sequence is a woman between 40 and 50 years old in good health. CDR3 amino acids: CASSDRAGTEAFF. DNA for the CDR3: TGTGCCAGCAGCGACAGGGCTGGGACTGAAGCTTTCTTT.